This T cell receptor (beta chain) appears in the sequencing data of a study of T cells in Graves' hyperthyroidism and ophthalmopathy. Study summary: Peripheral blood samples were taken at initial diagnosis, prior to any treatment.

RNA transcripts gave rise to amplified TCR beta CDR3 regions. Carried out on the TCR CDR3, a first-round RT-PCR used the HTBI primer set. MiXCR was run by TCRdb on the multiplex PCR reads, yielding one entry per CDR3 protein. The table lists about 300,000 distinct CDR3 sequences, approximately 18% of them singletons, with roughly 39% in the top ten. The PBMCs were sourced from fresh peripheral blood (around 10 ml). Germline assignment: CDR1 SGHRS and CDR2 YFSETQ. Trimming removed 1 base from V and 5 bases from J, with 9 bases in between. The CDR3 is 13 amino acids. The TCR was taken from a man over 45 with Graves' ophthalmopathy. Sequences were obtained from blood. The chain is built from TRBV5-1 and TRBJ1-2; D gene unclear. CDR3 nucleotide sequence: TGCGCCAGCAGCTTGACGGACGGGTATGGCTACACCTTC. This translates into CASSLTDGYGYTF. Full variable domain (missing parts from reference TRBV5-1 and TRBJ1-2): KAGVTQTPRYLIKTRGQQVTLSCSPISGHRSVSWYQQTPGQGLQFLFEYFSETQRNKGNFPGRFSGRQFSNSRSEMNVSTLELGDSALYLCASSLTDGYGYTFGSGTRLTVV.